The rows below give T cell receptor beta chains drawn from one sample of a study of beta chain features in type 1 diabetes. Profiling relied on immunoSEQ multiplex PCR, and the TCRdb table lists in-frame clones only, not all of them. This sample has more than 200,000 clones, with roughly 16% found just once. The specimen sequenced was naive CD4+ T cells from blood. The receptors shown here come from a man aged 25 to 40 with type 1 diabetes. Each CDR3 is given with its conserved first and last residue. A D gene is named only where the DNA matches it firmly. Some rows mark clone size as missing; the rest say once, few, many or name a class of expanded clone.

clone_size	j_call	cdr3_length	d_call	v_call	cdr3_nt	cdr3_aa
.	TRBJ2-1	15	TRBD2	TRBV15	TGTGCCACCAGCAGTGGACTAGCGAGATGGGATGAGCAGTTCTTC	CATSSGLARWDEQFF
few	TRBJ1-4	14	.	TRBV4-1	TGCGCCAGCAGCCTGAATAGGTGGGGAGAAAAACTGTTTTTT	CASSLNRWGEKLFF
few	TRBJ2-3	16	TRBD2	TRBV28	TGTGCCAGCACCGATACCGGGACTAGCGGCACAGATACGCAGTATTTT	CASTDTGTSGTDTQYF
.	TRBJ2-7	13	.	TRBV7-9	TGTGCCAGCAGCCTCAGTGGATGGGCCGAGCAGTACTTC	CASSLSGWAEQYF
.	TRBJ2-2	15	.	TRBV10-3	TGTGCCATCAGTTCCGGGTCTACAATAACCGGGGAGCTGTTTTTT	CAISSGSTITGELFF
few	TRBJ1-4	14	.	TRBV18	TGTGCCAGCTCACCGGGGGATGCAGGGGAAAAACTGTTTTTT	CASSPGDAGEKLFF
few	TRBJ2-1	15	TRBD1	TRBV6-6	TGTGCCAGCAGCGCCCGGGACAGGGGGTACAATGAGCAGTTCTTC	CASSARDRGYNEQFF
few	TRBJ2-6	15	.	TRBV18	TGTGCCAGCTCACCGGCGAGCTCTGGGGCCAACGTCCTGACTTTC	CASSPASSGANVLTF
.	TRBJ1-1	13	.	TRBV29-1	TGCAGCGGTCGGACAGCTTTGAACACTGAAGCTTTCTTT	CSGRTALNTEAFF
few	TRBJ2-5	10	.	TRBV20-1	TGCAGTGCTAATGAGGGAACCCAGTACTTC	CSANEGTQYF
few	TRBJ2-7	15	TRBD1	TRBV28	TGTGCCAGCAGTCCCGATGACAGGGAAGACTACGAGCAGTACTTC	CASSPDDREDYEQYF
.	TRBJ2-2	13	.	TRBV4-1	TGCGCCAGCAGCCAAGTTTTATCCGGGGAGCTGTTTTTT	CASSQVLSGELFF
.	TRBJ2-5	15	.	TRBV15	TGTGCCACCAGCAGAGTAAGAGGGTACCAAGAGACCCAGTACTTC	CATSRVRGYQETQYF
.	TRBJ2-2	13	.	TRBV5-1	TGCGCCAGCAGCTTGGGCTACACCGGGGAGCTGTTTTTT	CASSLGYTGELFF
few	TRBJ2-5	12	.	TRBV7-2	TGTGCCAGCAGCTCGGTAGACGGGGCTCAGTACTTC	CASSSVDGAQYF
.	TRBJ1-4	15	.	TRBV30	TGTGCCTGGAGTGTATTTGGGACGGCGGCTGAAAAACTGTTTTTT	CAWSVFGTAAEKLFF
few	TRBJ2-3	14	.	TRBV7-3	TGTGCCAGCAGCGTAAACACGGTTGGAGATACGCAGTATTTT	CASSVNTVGDTQYF
.	TRBJ2-7	15	.	TRBV4-2	TGTGCCAGCAGCCAAGATGAGAATCGCTCCTACGAGCAGTACTTC	CASSQDENRSYEQYF
few	TRBJ1-1	19	TRBD1	TRBV10-3	TGTGCCATCAGTGGATATAAAAGGACAGGGTTGGAAATGAACACTGAAGCTTTCTTT	CAISGYKRTGLEMNTEAFF
.	TRBJ2-3	14	.	TRBV7-2	TGTGCCAGCAGCTCAAACGACAGGCGGGATACGCAGTATTTT	CASSSNDRRDTQYF
.	TRBJ2-5	12	.	TRBV10-3	TGTGCCACCGGACTGAACCAAGAGACCCAGTACTTC	CATGLNQETQYF
.	TRBJ2-2	14	.	TRBV29-1	TGCAGCGGTTTAGTACCCACGAACACCGGGGAGCTGTTTTTT	CSGLVPTNTGELFF
few	TRBJ2-1	15	.	TRBV7-3	TGTGCCAGCAGCTTAATTTCCGGACAGTACAATGAGCAGTTCTTC	CASSLISGQYNEQFF
few	TRBJ1-1	15	.	TRBV9	TGTGCCAGCAGCGTAGGGGCTGCCTTTGGGACTGAAGCTTTCTTT	CASSVGAAFGTEAFF
few	TRBJ2-7	15	.	TRBV23-1	TGCGCCAGCAGTCAAGGCACCCGGACCTTCTACGAGCAGTACTTC	CASSQGTRTFYEQYF
few	TRBJ2-2	17	.	TRBV30	TGTGCCTGGAGGAGAACTTGGGGACGTAAAAGGTTTGGGGAGCTGTTTTTT	CAWRRTWGRKRFGELFF
.	TRBJ2-1	10	.	TRBV2	TGTGCCAGCAGTGCCCCTGGGCAGTTCTTC	CASSAPGQFF
.	TRBJ1-1	13	.	TRBV25-1	TGTGCCAGCAGTGATAGGGAGGACACTGAAGCTTTCTTT	CASSDREDTEAFF
few	TRBJ1-1	11	.	TRBV30	TGTGCCTGGAACCGGGACGGTGAAGCTTTCTTT	CAWNRDGEAFF
.	TRBJ2-1	18	.	TRBV18	TGTGCCAGCTCACCACAGTCGTTGGGGGCTAGCGGCAACAATGAGCAGTTCTTC	CASSPQSLGASGNNEQFF
few	TRBJ2-7	13	TRBD2	TRBV30	TGTGCCTGGGGTACCGGGAGGGCCTACGAGCAGTACTTC	CAWGTGRAYEQYF
few	TRBJ1-2	15	.	TRBV9	TGTGCCAGCAGCGTAGCAGGCAGGCTTAACTATGGCTACACCTTC	CASSVAGRLNYGYTF
few	TRBJ1-1	16	TRBD1	TRBV29-1	TGCAGCGTTTCCCTCGGGACAGGGGGCGCCTCTCCTGAAGCTTTCTTT	CSVSLGTGGASPEAFF
.	TRBJ2-3	15	.	TRBV9	TGTGCCAGCAGCGGAGAGGGCACCTACACAGATACGCAGTATTTT	CASSGEGTYTDTQYF
.	TRBJ2-3	14	TRBD2	TRBV29-1	TGCAGCGTTGCTAGCGGGGTTAGCACAGATACGCAGTATTTT	CSVASGVSTDTQYF
few	TRBJ2-1	15	.	TRBV29-1	TGCAGCGTCAACTCGCAGCGGCTCTCCTACAATGAGCAGTTCTTC	CSVNSQRLSYNEQFF
.	TRBJ2-7	16	TRBD2	TRBV27	TGTGCCAGCAGAGGGACTAGCGGGAGGTCTTTCTCCGAGCAGTACTTC	CASRGTSGRSFSEQYF
once	TRBJ2-3	20	.	TRBV9	TGTGCCAGCAGCGTAGCACCTCCGGGGTCGGGACCGAGGAGCACAGATACGCAGTATTTT	CASSVAPPGSGPRSTDTQYF
few	TRBJ1-5	13	.	TRBV7-2	TGTGCCACCGCGGAGGGGCCCTATCAGCCCCAGCATTTT	CATAEGPYQPQHF
.	TRBJ2-1	15	TRBD1	TRBV27	TGTGCCAGCAGTTTATCCCGGGACAGGGTACATGAGCAGTTCTTC	CASSLSRDRVHEQFF
.	TRBJ2-1	14	.	TRBV29-1	TGCAGCGTTGAAGGGGGCGGGCCATACAATGAGCAGTTCTTC	CSVEGGGPYNEQFF
.	TRBJ1-3	16	TRBD1	TRBV15	TGTGCCACCAGCAGAGATTTCGGGACAGGGAGAAACACCATATATTTT	CATSRDFGTGRNTIYF
.	TRBJ2-1	14	TRBD1	TRBV29-1	TGCAGCGTCCTGGGGGACAGGGGTTACAATGAGCAGTTCTTC	CSVLGDRGYNEQFF
.	TRBJ1-5	13	.	TRBV30	TGTGCCTGGAGTGTACGGGGATTACAGCCCCAGCATTTT	CAWSVRGLQPQHF
few	TRBJ2-3	16	TRBD1	TRBV30	TGTGCCTGGAGTGCCCCGGACAGGGGCAGCAGAGATACGCAGTATTTT	CAWSAPDRGSRDTQYF
.	TRBJ1-5	13	.	TRBV9	TGTGCCAGCAGCCACGATAGAGATCAGCCCCAGCATTTT	CASSHDRDQPQHF
few	TRBJ2-1	14	TRBD1	TRBV11-2	TGTGCCAGCAGCTCCGACAGGGGGTGGAATGAGCAGTTCTTC	CASSSDRGWNEQFF
.	TRBJ2-3	14	.	TRBV7-2	TGTGCCAGCAGATTCTTACTTAGCACAGATACGCAGTATTTT	CASRFLLSTDTQYF
few	TRBJ1-5	14	.	TRBV30	TGTGCCTGGAGCCGCGATCAGGGTGATCAGCCCCAGCATTTT	CAWSRDQGDQPQHF
few	TRBJ2-7	14	TRBD2	TRBV28	TGTGCCAGCAGTTTGGCTAGCGGGACCTACGAGCAGTACTTC	CASSLASGTYEQYF
.	TRBJ2-1	15	TRBD2	TRBV19	TGTGCCAGTAGTATGTTAGCGGGAGGTAGGAATGAGCAGTTCTTC	CASSMLAGGRNEQFF
few	TRBJ2-7	15	TRBD2	TRBV7-6	TGTGCCAGCAGCTTAATGGCGGGAGTTGACTACGAGCAGTACTTC	CASSLMAGVDYEQYF
.	TRBJ2-3	14	.	TRBV5-1	TGCGCCAGCAGCTTGTCGGGGTTCACAGATACGCAGTATTTT	CASSLSGFTDTQYF
few	TRBJ2-7	15	TRBD2	TRBV5-1	TGCGCCAGCAGCCTTTCGACTAGCTCCCTTCACGAGCAGTACTTC	CASSLSTSSLHEQYF
.	TRBJ1-3	17	.	TRBV4-1	TGCGCCAGCAGCCAAGATCGGTTAGTTGTCTCTGGAAACACCATATATTTT	CASSQDRLVVSGNTIYF
.	TRBJ2-1	11	.	TRBV23-1	TGCGCCAGCACCATTCCGGAGGGGCAGTTCTTC	CASTIPEGQFF
.	TRBJ1-1	14	.	TRBV4-3	TGCGCCAGCAGCCAAGGGACAGCGAACACTGAAGCTTTCTTT	CASSQGTANTEAFF
.	TRBJ2-5	15	TRBD1	TRBV9	TGTGCCAGCAGCCCTCCGGGACAGGGCCGAGAGACCCAGTACTTC	CASSPPGQGRETQYF
.	TRBJ2-7	16	TRBD2	TRBV27	TGTGCCAGCAGTCCCCGGACTAGCGGGATCGCCTACGAGCAGTACTTC	CASSPRTSGIAYEQYF